These 30 T cell receptor beta chains came from one sample sequenced in a study of T cell repertoires and HLA-DP antigens. Measured with immunoSEQ multiplex PCR; TCRdb has only the in-frame clones, and not every one. Among about 89,000 clones listed, about nine tenths were seen once. For these receptors, no antigen is known. The sequenced sample consisted of CD4+ T cells from PBMCs. These receptors all stem from a man between 45 and 60 years old in good health and CMV-seronegative.

Only a few counts were recorded for this clone. The chain uses TRBV27 and TRBJ1-5; 7 bases agree with TRBD1. J was trimmed by 6 bases and V by 2 bases; bases with no gene match: 1. This CDR3 has 13 amino acids. Germline CDR1 and CDR2: MNHEY and SMNVEV (reference sequence). The CDR3 loop reads CASSLAGGQPQHF. CDR3 bases: TGTGCCAGCAGTTTAGCAGGGGGTCAGCCCCAGCATTTT.

The genes are TRBV30 and TRBJ2-2; TRBD2 matches at 8 bases. V lost 0 bases and J lost 0; bases outside the gene matches: 6. This CDR3 has 17 residues. Germline assignment: CDR1 GTSNPN and CDR2 SVGIG (reference sequence). The DNA of the CDR3 is TGTGCCTGGAGTGTACGGGCTAGCGGGCCGAACACCGGGGAGCTGTTTTTT. Translated, it gives CAWSVRASGPNTGELFF.

V and J are TRBV11-1 and TRBJ1-5; 7 bases are a match to TRBD1. The CDR3 runs to 13 residues. V dropped 5 bases and J dropped 5; count of bases not matched to a gene: 3. Germline loops: CDR1 SGHAT, CDR2 FQDESV (reference sequence). The CDR3: CASSHDRDQPQHF. The CDR3 DNA sequence: TGTGCCAGCAGCCACGACAGGGATCAGCCCCAGCATTTT.

CDR3 in amino acids: CASSLGFRGNNEKLFF. CDR3 DNA sequence: TGTGCCAGCAGCTTAGGCTTTCGGGGAAATAATGAAAAACTGTTTTTT. V gene TRBV7-2 combines with J gene TRBJ1-4; the D is unclear. V was cut by 1 base and J by 4 bases, with 13 bases left in between. CDR1 is SGHTA and CDR2 is FQGNSA in the germline V gene. The CDR3 runs to 16 residues.

The chain couples TRBV7-9 to TRBJ2-3; a possible D gene is TRBD2 (5 bases). The CDR3 length is 19 residues. Germline CDR1 reads SEHNR; CDR2 reads FQNEAQ (reference sequence). The V end lost 5 bases, the J end lost 0 bases, and 24 bases lay between the germline ends. DNA for the CDR3: TGTGCCAGCAGCACTAGTACGCCAACAGACTTTTTTAGCACAGATACGCAGTATTTT. Translation gives CASSTSTPTDFFSTDTQYF.

Remarks on this clone: Distinct nucleotide sequences in the sample also encode this CDR3. The V gene is TRBV7-2, the J gene TRBJ2-7; 7 bases are shared with TRBD1. The CDR3 totals 13 residues. V was pared by 4 bases and J by 1 base, with 1 base of the junction left unmatched. Germline V gives CDR1 SGHTA, CDR2 FQGNSA. CDR3 in amino acids: CASSSDRSYEQYF. The CDR3 DNA is TGTGCCAGCAGCTCGGACAGGTCCTACGAGCAGTACTTC.

The genes are TRBV2 and TRBJ2-7; the D gene is possibly TRBD1 (6 bases). This CDR3 is built from 13 residues. V lost 6 bases and J lost 2, with 11 bases in between. Germline V CDR1 and CDR2: SNHLY, FYNNEI. The CDR3: CASRRDKAYEQYF. DNA of the CDR3: TGTGCCAGCAGGAGGGACAAAGCCTACGAGCAGTACTTC.

J is TRBJ1-5 and V is TRBV2; D ambiguous. Trimming removed 0 bases at V and 7 bases at J, with 10 bases between. Germline loops: CDR1 SNHLY, CDR2 FYNNEI. CDR3 length: 14 residues. The CDR3 DNA reads as TGTGCCAGCAGTGAAGCGCTTGCAGTACAGCCCCAGCATTTT. This encodes CASSEALAVQPQHF.

In the case of this clone: This same CDR3 is encoded by further DNA sequences in the sample. V gene TRBV7-2 combines with J gene TRBJ1-2, with 7 bases aligning to TRBD1. The V gene end was trimmed by 5 bases and the J gene end by 0 bases; junction bases not matched to a gene: 3. In germline, CDR1 is SGHTA, CDR2 FQGNSA. The CDR3 totals 14 residues. The CDR3 DNA reads as TGTGCCAGCAGCCGGGACAGTGCTAACTATGGCTACACCTTC. This codes for CASSRDSANYGYTF.

V is TRBV7-9 and J is TRBJ2-1; D uncertain. Germline CDR1 and CDR2: SEHNR and FQNEAQ (reference sequence). The length of the CDR3 is 16 residues. V was cut by 4 bases and J by 8 bases, with 21 bases left in between. The CDR3 region is CASSSRSQVIGDEQFF. The CDR3 coding sequence is TGTGCCAGCAGCTCAAGGTCCCAGGTAATAGGTGATGAGCAGTTCTTC.

The chain combines TRBV7-9 with TRBJ1-2, with D uncertain. CDR1 and CDR2 (germline): SEHNR, FQNEAQ (reference sequence). V lost 1 base to trimming and J lost 7 bases, with 7 bases between them. The CDR3 has 12 amino acids. Written as DNA, the CDR3 is TGTGCCAGCAGCTTAGTCGGGGTTGGCTACACCTTC. Translation gives CASSLVGVGYTF.

The CDR3 DNA reads as TGTGCCAGCAGTTACGGTGGGGCCCGGGAGACCCAGTACTTC. This codes for CASSYGGARETQYF. The chain employs TRBV6-5 and TRBJ2-5; tentatively, D is TRBD1 (5 bases). Germline CDR1 reads MNHEY; CDR2 reads SVGAGI. This CDR3 is built from 14 residues. V was pared by 2 bases and J by 5 bases, with 12 bases between.

The gene calls are TRBV7-3 and TRBJ1-5; 9 nucleotides align to TRBD1. CDR1 is SGHTA and CDR2 is FQGTGA in the germline V gene. Trimming at V came to 4 bases and at J to 5 bases, leaving 3 bases not matched to a gene. The CDR3 runs 14 residues. CDR3 amino acids: CASSSGQGDQPQHF. CDR3 nucleotides: TGTGCCAGCAGCTCGGGACAGGGCGATCAGCCCCAGCATTTT.

V gene TRBV6-5 combines with J gene TRBJ1-6; perhaps TRBD1 as D (5 bases). V lost 3 bases to trimming and J lost 7 bases, with 10 bases between them. The CDR3 totals 14 residues. Germline CDR1 MNHEY, CDR2 SVGAGI. The CDR3 here is CASSYAGSNSPLHF. CDR3 bases: TGTGCCAGCAGTTATGCAGGGAGCAATTCACCCCTCCACTTT.

The chain recombines TRBV28 with TRBJ2-5; TRBD2 matches at 7 bases. This CDR3 spans 14 amino acids. The germline V gene has CDR1 MDHEN and CDR2 SYDVKM. V gave up 4 bases and J gave up 3 bases; unmatched junction bases: 5. DNA of the CDR3: TGTGCCAGCAGTTCCAGACTAGCTGAAGAGACCCAGTACTTC. Translating gives CASSSRLAEETQYF. The whole variable domain, filled in from reference TRBV28 and TRBJ2-5, reads DVKVTQSSRYLVKRTGEKVFLECVQDMDHENMFWYRQDPGLGLRLIYFSYDVKMKEKGDIPEGYSVSREKKERFSLILESASTNQTSMYLCASSSRLAEETQYFGPGTRLLVL.

The chain employs TRBV27 and TRBJ2-2; D is perhaps TRBD1 (7 bases). The CDR3 contains 14 residues. V dropped 5 bases and J dropped 6 bases, with 13 bases sitting between them. The germline V gene encodes CDR1 MNHEY and CDR2 SMNVEV (reference sequence). CDR3 amino acids: CASSPQGGSGELFF. The DNA for the CDR3 is TGTGCCAGCAGTCCTCAGGGGGGCTCCGGGGAGCTGTTTTTT.

This chain uses TRBV18 with TRBJ1-4, with D unclear. V was trimmed by 3 bases and J by 6 bases, leaving 11 bases between them. The germline V gene encodes CDR1 KGHSH and CDR2 LQKENI. The CDR3 contains 14 residues. CDR3 bases: TGTGCCAGCTCACCCCCCAGCCAGGATGAAAAACTGTTTTTT. It codes for CASSPPSQDEKLFF.

V gene TRBV5-1 combines with J gene TRBJ1-1; TRBD1 might be the D (6 bases). Germline V gene data show CDR1 as SGHRS and CDR2 as YFSETQ. The CDR3 length is 15 residues. The V gene lost 3 bases and the J gene lost 6 bases, with 18 bases spanning the gap. DNA of the CDR3: TGCGCCAGCAGCTCCTGGGAGGGGGATACCGCTGAAGCTTTCTTT. This gives the protein CASSSWEGDTAEAFF. Combining the CDR3 with reference TRBV5-1 and TRBJ1-1 gives the whole variable domain KAGVTQTPRYLIKTRGQQVTLSCSPISGHRSVSWYQQTPGQGLQFLFEYFSETQRNKGNFPGRFSGRQFSNSRSEMNVSTLELGDSALYLCASSSWEGDTAEAFFGQGTRLTVV.

The chain carries TRBV18 and TRBJ2-6; possibly TRBD2 for D (7 bases). The germline gives CDR1 KGHSH, CDR2 LQKENI. There are 18 residues in the CDR3. The V end was cut by 3 bases, the J end by 2 bases, with 17 bases between. The DNA of the CDR3 is TGTGCCAGCTCACCTATGGGGGGGCGCCAGGCTGGGGCCAACGTCCTGACTTTC. Encoded protein: CASSPMGGRQAGANVLTF.

The V call is TRBV5-6, the J call TRBJ2-6; D is uncertain. Germline assignment: CDR1 SGHDT and CDR2 YYEEEE. This CDR3 region has 16 residues. V was cut by 3 bases and J by 0 bases, with 10 bases left in between. CDR3 sequence: CASSSQVRSGANVLTF. The CDR3 DNA reads as TGTGCCAGCAGCTCACAAGTCCGCTCTGGGGCCAACGTCCTGACTTTC.

V is TRBV5-1 and J is TRBJ2-7; 11 bases agree with TRBD1. The junction had 5 bases not matched to a gene; V was cut back by 0 bases and J by 0 bases. Germline V lookup: CDR1 SGHRS, CDR2 YFSETQ. This CDR3 comprises 17 residues. CDR3 DNA: TGCGCCAGCAGCTTGGGCCCAGGACAGGGGGCCTCCTACGAGCAGTACTTC. This codes for CASSLGPGQGASYEQYF.

The DNA of the CDR3 is TGTGCCAGCAGACGGACTAGTAGCACAGATACGCAGTATTTT. Translated: CASRRTSSTDTQYF. The V call is TRBV11-2, the J call TRBJ2-3, with 7 bases lining up with TRBD2. Germline values: CDR1 SGHAT, CDR2 FQNNGV. V was pared by 6 bases and J by 0 bases, with 3 bases of the junction left unmatched. The CDR3 runs 14 residues.

The J gene is TRBJ2-3, the V gene TRBV6-5, with D tentatively TRBD1 (6 bases). Trimming removed 8 bases at V and 1 base at J, with 16 bases between. Per the germline V gene, CDR1 is MNHEY and CDR2 is SVGAGI. This CDR3 has 15 amino acids. The chain's CDR3 is CASVGFRGGTDTQYF. The CDR3 DNA is TGTGCCAGCGTTGGGTTCAGGGGAGGCACAGATACGCAGTATTTT.

In its sample, this clone was seen once. DNA for the CDR3: TGTGCCAGCAGCATTGGGACAGGGCGTCCCTACGAGCAGTACTTC. The encoded protein is CASSIGTGRPYEQYF. V gene TRBV11-2 combines with J gene TRBJ2-7; TRBD1 agrees at 9 bases. The CDR3 has 15 amino acids. Per the germline V gene, CDR1 is SGHAT and CDR2 is FQNNGV. J gave up 2 bases and V 5 bases, and 7 bases lay outside the gene matches.

This sequence joins TRBV4-1 and TRBJ1-2, with 8 bases fitting TRBD1. Trimming at V came to 0 bases and at J to 5 bases, leaving 8 bases not matched to a gene. The CDR3 loop spans 16 amino acids. The V gene's germline CDR1 is MGHRA and CDR2 YSYEKL. The CDR3 bases are TGCGCCAGCAGCCAAGATCCATCAGGGGGCTTTTATGGCTACACCTTC. Its translation: CASSQDPSGGFYGYTF.

J is TRBJ2-7 and V is TRBV30; D unresolved. Germline loops: CDR1 GTSNPN, CDR2 SVGIG (reference sequence). V was clipped by 0 bases and J by 1 base, with 10 bases between them. The CDR3 consists of 14 residues. The CDR3 DNA reads as TGTGCCTGGAGTGTATCACAGCTATCCTACGAGCAGTACTTC. Translated: CAWSVSQLSYEQYF.

The chain combines TRBV19 with TRBJ2-7; no reliable D call. Germline CDR1 is LNHDA and CDR2 is SQIVND (reference sequence). The V end lost 5 bases, the J end lost 0 bases, and 11 bases lay between the germline ends. The CDR3 runs 14 residues. The CDR3 DNA is TGTGCCAGTAGTCTGGATAGCAGCTCCTACGAGCAGTACTTC. Protein sequence: CASSLDSSSYEQYF.

The V and J genes are TRBV29-1 and TRBJ1-2; a weak D match, TRBD1 (5 bases). The CDR3 loop spans 14 amino acids. V dropped 0 bases and J dropped 4 bases, with 12 bases sitting between them. Germline-derived CDR1 and CDR2 are SQVTM and ANQGSEA. The CDR3 DNA reads as TGCAGCGTTGAAGAGCCCGCAGGGTTCTATGGCTACACCTTC. Amino acid sequence: CSVEEPAGFYGYTF.

The chain has TRBV7-9 and TRBJ1-5, with 8 positions matching TRBD1. CDR1 SEHNR and CDR2 FQNEAQ come from the germline V gene (reference sequence). This CDR3 contains 13 residues. V shed 7 bases and J 6 bases; nucleotides not matched to a gene: 5. The CDR3 is CASNRGDSQPQHF. In DNA, the CDR3 is TGTGCCAGCAACAGGGGGGATAGTCAGCCCCAGCATTTT.

This chain connects TRBV27 to TRBJ1-5; no firm D call. CDR1 and CDR2 (germline): MNHEY, SMNVEV (reference sequence). The CDR3 is made up of 16 amino acids. With 6 bases removed from V and 3 bases from J, the gap between germline ends came to 18 bases. The CDR3 sequence is CASRGLGNIDNQPQHF. CDR3 nucleotides: TGTGCCAGCAGGGGATTGGGGAATATAGACAATCAGCCCCAGCATTTT.